This T cell receptor (beta chain) stems from a study of CD8+ T cells in alopecia areata. About the research overall: The study gave treated patients oral tofacitinib at 5 to 10 mg twice daily. Whole-study findings and limits: Elevated clonality characterized lesional scalp relative to normal scalp, particularly in alopecia totalis/universalis. Sequencing of scalp samples also includes resident alphabeta T cells from normal skin. Mouse data revealed clearer TCR sharing than patient data did, a gap possibly tied to HLA.

In the case of this clone: Its antigen is undetermined. The junction and the germline gene differ at one end; a read error may be behind it.

Sequencing templates came from extracted RNA that was reverse transcribed into cDNA. Sequencing was performed with immunoSEQ multiplex PCR; in TCRdb, only in-frame clones are kept and a portion is missing. The sample consists of 200,000 to 250,000 clones, about 60% of them appearing once. The CDR3 consists of 14 residues. Per the germline V gene, CDR1 is SSHAT and CDR2 is FNYEAQ (reference sequence). The source material was CD4+ T cells sorted from blood, sampled at week 0. The V gene is TRBV7-7, the J gene TRBJ2-1; 13 nucleotides agree with TRBD2. The TCR comes from a human donor with alopecia areata. The CDR3 DNA reads TGTGCTAGCAGCCCCGAGGGACTAGCGGGAGAGCAGTTCTTC. This translates into CASSPEGLAGEQFF.